The clone carrying this TCR beta chain was picked up a small number of times. Its antigen is unidentified. This PCR relied on a set of 60 Vbeta primers and 13 Jbeta primers. Produced via immunoSEQ multiplex PCR; TCRdb's table is partial and in-frame only. This sample has roughly 200,000 clones, with about 10% found just once. Germline loops: CDR1 SGDLS, CDR2 YYNGEE. V lost 10 bases to trimming and J lost 13 bases; unmatched junction nucleotides: 8. This CDR3 has 10 residues. This entry belongs to a study of cytomegalovirus exposure and HLA in healthy donors. Regarding the study as a whole: Rates of TCR association differed by HLA locus in a later analysis, with DRB1 highest and HLA-C lowest. Associated with HLA alleles at 0.05 false discovery rate in a later analysis were over 15,000 TCR beta sequences. Later on, a genetic analysis was performed. It linked a missense variant in DCLRE1C with V- and J-gene trimming of TCR beta. According to a later analysis, most TCR beta chains associated with CMV appeared HLA-restricted.

The receptor's source is a woman in her 30s in good health and CMV-seropositive. The specimen sequenced was PBMCs. This chain connects TRBV9 to TRBJ2-1; 7 nucleotides line up with TRBD2. The CDR3 spells CASSGTNQFF. CDR3 in DNA: TGTGCCTCATCCGGGACTAACCAGTTCTTC. The entire variable domain, with the rest obtained from reference TRBV9 and TRBJ2-1, is as follows: DSGVTQTPKHLITATGQRVTLRCSPRSGDLSVYWYQQSLDQGLQFLIQYYNGEERAKGNILERFSAQQFPDLHSELNLSSLELGDSALYFCASSGTNQFFGPGTRLTVL.